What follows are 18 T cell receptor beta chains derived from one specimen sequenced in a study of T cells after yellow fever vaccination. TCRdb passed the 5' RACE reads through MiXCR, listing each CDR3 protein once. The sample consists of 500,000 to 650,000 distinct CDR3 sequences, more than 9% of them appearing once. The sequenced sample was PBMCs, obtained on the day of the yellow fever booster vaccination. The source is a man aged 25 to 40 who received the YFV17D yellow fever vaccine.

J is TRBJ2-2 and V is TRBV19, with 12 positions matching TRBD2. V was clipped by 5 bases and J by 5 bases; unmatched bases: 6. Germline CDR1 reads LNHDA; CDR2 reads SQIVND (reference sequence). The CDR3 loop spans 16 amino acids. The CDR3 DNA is TGTGCCAGTAGTCCCGGACTAGCGGGAAAAACCGGGGAGCTGTTTTTT. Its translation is CASSPGLAGKTGELFF. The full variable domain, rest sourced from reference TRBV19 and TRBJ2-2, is DGGITQSPKYLFRKEGQNVTLSCEQNLNHDAMYWYRQDPGQGLRLIYYSQIVNDFQKGDIAEGYSVSREKKESFPLTVTSAQKNPTAFYLCASSPGLAGKTGELFFGEGSRLTVL.

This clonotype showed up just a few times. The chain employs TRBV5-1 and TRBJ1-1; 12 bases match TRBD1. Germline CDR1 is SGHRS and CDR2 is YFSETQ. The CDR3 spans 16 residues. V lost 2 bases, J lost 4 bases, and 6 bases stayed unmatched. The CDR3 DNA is TGCGCCAGCAGCTTCAGGGGACAGGGGGCGAGCACTGAAGCTTTCTTT. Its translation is CASSFRGQGASTEAFF.

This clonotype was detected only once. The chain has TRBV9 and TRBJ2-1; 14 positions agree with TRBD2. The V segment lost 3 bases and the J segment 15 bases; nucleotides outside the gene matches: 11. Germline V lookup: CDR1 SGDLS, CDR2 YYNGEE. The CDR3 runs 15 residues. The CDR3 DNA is TGTGCCAGCAGCGATTATCCGACTAGCGGGGGGGAGAGGTTCTTC. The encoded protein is CASSDYPTSGGERFF.

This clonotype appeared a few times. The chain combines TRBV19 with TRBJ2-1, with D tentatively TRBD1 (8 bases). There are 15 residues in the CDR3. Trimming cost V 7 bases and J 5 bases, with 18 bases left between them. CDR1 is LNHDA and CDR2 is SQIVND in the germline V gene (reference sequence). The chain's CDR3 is CASTDGQGGNNEQFF. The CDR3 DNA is TGTGCCAGTACTGACGGACAGGGAGGGAACAATGAGCAGTTCTTC.

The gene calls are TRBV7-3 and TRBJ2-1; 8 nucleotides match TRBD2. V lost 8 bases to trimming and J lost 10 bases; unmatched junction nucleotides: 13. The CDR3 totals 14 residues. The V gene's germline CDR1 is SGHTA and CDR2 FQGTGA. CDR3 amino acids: CASSPGGDPQEQFF. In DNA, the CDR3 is TGTGCCAGCTCGCCGGGGGGGGACCCACAGGAGCAGTTCTTC.

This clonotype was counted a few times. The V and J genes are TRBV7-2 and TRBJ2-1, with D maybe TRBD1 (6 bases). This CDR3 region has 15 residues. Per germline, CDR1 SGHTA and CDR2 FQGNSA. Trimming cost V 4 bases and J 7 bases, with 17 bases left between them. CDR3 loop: CASSSDSRARNEQFF. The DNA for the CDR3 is TGTGCCAGCAGCTCGGACAGCCGGGCTAGAAATGAGCAGTTCTTC.

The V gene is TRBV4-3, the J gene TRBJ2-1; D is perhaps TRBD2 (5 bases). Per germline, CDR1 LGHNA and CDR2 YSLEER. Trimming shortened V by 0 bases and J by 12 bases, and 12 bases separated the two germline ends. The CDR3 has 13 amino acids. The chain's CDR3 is CASSQDLGGSQFF. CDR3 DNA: TGCGCCAGCAGCCAAGATCTCGGCGGGTCGCAGTTCTTC.

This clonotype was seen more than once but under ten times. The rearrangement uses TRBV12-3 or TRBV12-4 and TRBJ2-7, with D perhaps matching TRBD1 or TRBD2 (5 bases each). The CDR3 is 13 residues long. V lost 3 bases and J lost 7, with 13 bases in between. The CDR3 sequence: CASSLFGGTEQYF. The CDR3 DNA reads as TGTGCCAGCAGTTTGTTTGGGGGAACAGAGCAGTACTTC.

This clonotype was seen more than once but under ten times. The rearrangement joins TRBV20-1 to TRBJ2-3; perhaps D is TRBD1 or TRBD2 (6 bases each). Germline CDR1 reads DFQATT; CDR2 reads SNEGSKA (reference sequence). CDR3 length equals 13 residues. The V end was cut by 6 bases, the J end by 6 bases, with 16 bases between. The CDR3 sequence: CSASIQGGDTQYF. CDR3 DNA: TGCAGTGCCTCCATACAGGGAGGTGATACGCAGTATTTT.

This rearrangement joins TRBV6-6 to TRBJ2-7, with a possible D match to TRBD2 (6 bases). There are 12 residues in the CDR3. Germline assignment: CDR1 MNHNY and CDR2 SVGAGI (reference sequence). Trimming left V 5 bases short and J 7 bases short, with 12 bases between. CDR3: CASSTIRGEQYF. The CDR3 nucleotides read TGTGCCAGCAGTACAATACGGGGGGAGCAGTACTTC.

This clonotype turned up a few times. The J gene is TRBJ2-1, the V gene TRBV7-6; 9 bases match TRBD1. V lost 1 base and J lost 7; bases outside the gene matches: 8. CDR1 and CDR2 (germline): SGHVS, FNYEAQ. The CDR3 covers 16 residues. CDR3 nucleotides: TGTGCCAGCAGCTTAGGCTCCGACAGGGGGGAGAATGAGCAGTTCTTC. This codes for CASSLGSDRGENEQFF.

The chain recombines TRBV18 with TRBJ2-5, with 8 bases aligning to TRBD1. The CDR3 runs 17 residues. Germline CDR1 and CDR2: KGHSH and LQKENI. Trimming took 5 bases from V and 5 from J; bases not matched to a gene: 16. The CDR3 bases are TGTGCCAGCTCAGCAAGACTCGGACAGGGTATTTTGGAGACCCAGTACTTC. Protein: CASSARLGQGILETQYF.

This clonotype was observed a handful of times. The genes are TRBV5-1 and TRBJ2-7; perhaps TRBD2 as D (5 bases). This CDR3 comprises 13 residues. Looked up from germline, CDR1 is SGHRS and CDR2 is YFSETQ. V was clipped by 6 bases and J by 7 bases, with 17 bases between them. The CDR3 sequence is CASTPDGEREQYF. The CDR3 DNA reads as TGCGCCAGCACCCCAGACGGGGAGAGGGAGCAGTACTTC. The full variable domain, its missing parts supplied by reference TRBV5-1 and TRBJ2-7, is KAGVTQTPRYLIKTRGQQVTLSCSPISGHRSVSWYQQTPGQGLQFLFEYFSETQRNKGNFPGRFSGRQFSNSRSEMNVSTLELGDSALYLCASTPDGEREQYFGPGTRLTVT.

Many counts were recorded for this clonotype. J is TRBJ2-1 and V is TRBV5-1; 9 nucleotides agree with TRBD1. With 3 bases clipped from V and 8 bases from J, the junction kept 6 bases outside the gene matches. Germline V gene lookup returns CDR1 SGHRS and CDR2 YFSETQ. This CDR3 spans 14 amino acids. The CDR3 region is CASSWDRVEDEQFF. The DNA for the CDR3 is TGCGCCAGCAGCTGGGACAGGGTGGAGGATGAGCAGTTCTTC.

The CDR3 region is CASSSSDYNEQFF. Written as DNA, the CDR3 is TGTGCCAGCAGCTCCTCCGATTACAATGAGCAGTTCTTC. This chain uses TRBV11-2 with TRBJ2-1; D gene uncertain. This CDR3 spans 13 amino acids. Germline loops: CDR1 SGHAT, CDR2 FQNNGV. V gave up 4 bases and J gave up 4 bases, with 8 bases separating them.

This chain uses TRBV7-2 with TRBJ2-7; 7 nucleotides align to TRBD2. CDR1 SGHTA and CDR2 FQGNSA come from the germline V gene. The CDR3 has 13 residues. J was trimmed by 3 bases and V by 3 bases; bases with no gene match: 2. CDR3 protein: CASSFSGNYEQYF. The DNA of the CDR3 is TGTGCCAGCAGCTTCAGCGGGAACTACGAGCAGTACTTC.

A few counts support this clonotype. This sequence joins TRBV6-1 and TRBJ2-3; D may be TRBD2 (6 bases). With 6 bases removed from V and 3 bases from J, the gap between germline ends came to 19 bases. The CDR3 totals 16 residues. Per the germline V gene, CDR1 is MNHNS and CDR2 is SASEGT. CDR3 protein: CASRPSRGRGTDTQYF. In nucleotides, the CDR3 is TGTGCCAGCAGGCCCAGCCGGGGTCGGGGGACAGATACGCAGTATTTT.

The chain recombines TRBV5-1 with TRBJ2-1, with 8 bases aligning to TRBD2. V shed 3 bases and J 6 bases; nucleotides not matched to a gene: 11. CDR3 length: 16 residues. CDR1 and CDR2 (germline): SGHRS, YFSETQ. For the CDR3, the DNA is TGCGCCAGCAGCTGGGAGGTAGCGGGATTCGGCAATGAGCAGTTCTTC. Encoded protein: CASSWEVAGFGNEQFF.